These 20 T cell receptor beta chains were all obtained from the same sample, sequenced in a study of T cells in women clearing cervical HPV infection. Some clones are missing from TCRdb's copy, which holds only in-frame ones; the method was immunoSEQ multiplex PCR. The specimen's table records roughly 24,000 clones. The source material was blood buffy coat. These receptors were obtained from a woman between 18 and 75 years old with a cervical HPV16 infection that either progressed to CIN3+ or cleared (not recorded which).

As regards this clone: The read terminates 3 residues before the CDR3 end, so the remaining end is supplied by the germline J gene. The chain links TRBV20-1 to TRBJ1-5; 9 bases align to TRBD1. CDR3 length: 16 amino acids. Unmatched junction bases numbered 8, after V lost 2 bases and J lost 3 bases. CDR1 is DFQATT, CDR2 SNEGSKA, per germline (reference sequence). CDR3 in amino acids: CSARPLQGALNQPQHF. The part of the CDR3 DNA that was read is TGCAGTGCTAGACCTCTACAGGGGGCTCTCAATCAGCCC.

As for this clone: The read stops 3 residues short of the end of the CDR3; the missing end is completed from the germline J gene. V is TRBV10-3 and J is TRBJ1-1; 9 bases map to TRBD1. Trimming took 6 bases from V and 5 from J; bases not matched to a gene: 7. Germline V gives CDR1 ENHRY, CDR2 SYGVKD. The CDR3 totals 14 residues. This CDR3 is CAISAGTGKTEAFF. The covered CDR3 bases are TGTGCCATCAGCGCCGGGACAGGGAAAACTGAA.

Concerning this clone itself: The CDR3 extends 3 residues past the end of the read, so its final part is completed from the germline J gene. The gene calls are TRBV5-1 and TRBJ1-1, with 7 bases matching TRBD1. CDR3 length: 13 amino acids. Germline CDR1 reads SGHRS; CDR2 reads YFSETQ. V was clipped by 2 bases and J by 4 bases; unmatched bases: 2. The sequenced CDR3 bases are TGCGCCAGCAGCTTTAACAGGGGCACTGAA. It encodes CASSFNRGTE. The complete CDR3 reads CASSFNRGTEAFF.

On this clone itself: The CDR3 end falls 3 residues outside the read, so it is completed with the germline J gene. The chain is built from TRBV5-6 and TRBJ2-5, with 10 bases identical to TRBD2. Germline CDR1 is SGHDT and CDR2 is YYEEEE. This CDR3 is 15 amino acids long. With V trimmed by 5 bases and J by 5 bases, 9 bases remained unmatched. The CDR3 spells CASSTKLAGFETQYF. CDR3 DNA, as far as it was read: TGTGCCAGCAGTACTAAACTAGCGGGATTTGAGACC.

Concerning this clone itself: The read falls 3 residues short of the CDR3 end, and the missing part is taken from the germline J gene. J is TRBJ1-1 and V is TRBV19; D is possibly TRBD1 (6 bases). CDR1 LNHDA and CDR2 SQIVND come from the germline V gene (reference sequence). CDR3 size: 13 residues. Deletions cut 5 bases from V and 3 bases from J, with 10 bases between. The CDR3 protein is CASSVKGDTEAFF. The DNA read from the CDR3 is TGTGCCAGTAGTGTAAAGGGGGACACTGAA. Complete variable domain (other parts from reference TRBV19 and TRBJ1-1): DGGITQSPKYLFRKEGQNVTLSCEQNLNHDAMYWYRQDPGQGLRLIYYSQIVNDFQKGDIAEGYSVSREKKESFPLTVTSAQKNPTAFYLCASSVKGDTEAFFGQGTRLTVV.

As for this clone: The CDR3 goes on 3 residues after the read ends, and that part is filled in from the germline J gene. The chain uses TRBV7-6 and TRBJ1-1; possibly TRBD1 for D (6 bases). V lost 5 bases to trimming and J lost 5 bases, with 15 bases between them. The CDR3 loop spans 14 amino acids. Looked up from germline, CDR1 is SGHVS and CDR2 is FNYEAQ. This chain's CDR3 is CASSMQGRGTEAFF. CDR3 DNA, as far as it was read: TGTGCCAGCAGCATGCAGGGGAGGGGGACTGAA.

Of note for this clone: The CDR3 extends 3 residues past the end of the read, so its final part is completed from the germline J gene. The rearrangement uses TRBV4-2 and TRBJ2-3; 7 nucleotides match TRBD2. Unmatched junction bases numbered 5, after V lost 2 bases and J lost 0 bases. The CDR3 length is 16 residues. Germline V lookup: CDR1 LGHNA, CDR2 YNFKEQ. The CDR3 reads CASSQFPRESTDTQYF. CDR3 DNA, as far as it was read: TGTGCCAGCAGCCAATTCCCGCGGGAGAGCACAGATACG.

As for this clone: From the germline J gene comes the end of the CDR3, since the read stops 3 residues before it. This chain joins TRBV4-2 and TRBJ2-3; 7 bases agree with TRBD2. From germline, CDR1 is LGHNA and CDR2 YNFKEQ. The J segment lost 4 bases and the V segment lost 1 base, leaving 11 bases of the junction unmatched. The CDR3 extends over 17 amino acids. CDR3 amino acids: CASSQVSQAGMADTQYF. CDR3 bases read: TGTGCCAGCAGCCAAGTGAGTCAAGCGGGAATGGCAGATACG.

A word on this clone: An end of the junction does not agree with germline; a read error may underlie this. Read sequence stops 3 residues before the CDR3 end, and the germline J gene provides the missing end. The genes are TRBV6-1 and TRBJ1-2, with a weak D call TRBD1 (6 bases). The CDR3 spans 14 residues. Looked up from germline, CDR1 is MNHNS and CDR2 is SASEGT. CDR3 DNA, as far as it was read: TGTGCCAGCAGTGAAGCGGGGGCCAACTTTGGC. Its protein product is CASSEAGANFG. The complete CDR3 reads CASSEAGANFGYTF.

A word on this clone: The read ends 3 residues shy of where the CDR3 ends; the end is completed using the germline J gene. The chain recombines TRBV2 with TRBJ1-5; TRBD1 is a possible D gene (6 bases). CDR3 length: 14 residues. Germline values: CDR1 SNHLY, CDR2 FYNNEI. V was pared by 0 bases and J by 6 bases, with 9 bases between. The CDR3 sequence: CASSEAGGLQPQHF. The sequenced part of the CDR3 DNA is TGTGCCAGCAGTGAAGCGGGGGGGCTTCAGCCC.

A remark on this clone: The read falls 3 residues short of the CDR3 end, and the missing part is taken from the germline J gene. The chain couples TRBV20-1 to TRBJ2-1; no reliable D call. Germline-derived CDR1 and CDR2 are DFQATT and SNEGSKA (reference sequence). The CDR3 sequence is 11 residues long. The V gene lost 6 bases and the J gene lost 9 bases, with 12 bases spanning the gap. CDR3 region: CSATSGGEQFF. The CDR3 DNA, read in part, is TGCAGTGCCACTTCCGGCGGTGAG.

Details on this clone: The CDR3 extends 3 residues past the end of the read, so its final part is completed from the germline J gene. The chain links TRBV7-3 to TRBJ1-2; weak D call: TRBD1 (5 bases). Germline lookup yields CDR1 SGHTA and CDR2 FQGTGA. The length of the CDR3 is 14 residues. The CDR3 is CASSSGLGLNDYTF. The CDR3 bases that were read are TGTGCCAGCAGCTCGGGACTAGGATTAAATGAC. The variable domain in full, completed from reference TRBV7-3 and TRBJ1-2, reads GAGVSQTPSNKVTEKGKYVELRCDPISGHTALYWYRQSLGQGPEFLIYFQGTGAADDSGLPNDRFFAVRPEGSVSTLKIQRTERGDSAVYLCASSSGLGLNDYTFGSGTRLTVV.

On this clone itself: The read stops 3 residues short of the end of the CDR3; the missing end is completed from the germline J gene. The J gene is TRBJ2-7, the V gene TRBV5-4, with D perhaps TRBD1 (6 bases). The CDR3 runs 12 residues. Between the trimmed V and J ends, which lost 5 bases and 3 bases, there was a span of 9 bases. The germline gives CDR1 SGHNT, CDR2 YYREEE (reference sequence). The sequenced part of the CDR3 DNA is TGTGCCAGCAGGGACAGTAACTACGAG. This gives the protein CASRDSNYE. The CDR3 in full is CASRDSNYEQYF.

Points on this clone: The read is 3 residues too short to cover the CDR3 end, so that end is filled in from the germline J gene. The rearrangement links TRBV5-1 to TRBJ2-5, with 7 bases matching TRBD2. The CDR3 runs to 14 residues. V dropped 0 bases and J dropped 4; count of bases not matched to a gene: 3. Germline CDR1 SGHRS, CDR2 YFSETQ. CDR3 residues: CASSLVGEGETQYF. The covered CDR3 bases are TGCGCCAGCAGCTTGGTCGGGGAGGGAGAGACC.

A note on this clone: With the read ending 3 residues before the CDR3 end, the germline J gene is used to fill in that end. The rearrangement joins TRBV7-2 to TRBJ1-2, with D possibly matching TRBD1 (6 bases). Germline CDR1 is SGHTA and CDR2 is FQGNSA. The CDR3 contains 13 residues. V lost 7 bases and J 5 bases, leaving 14 bases between the germline ends. CDR3 DNA, as far as it was read: TGTGCCAGCAAATTTACAGGGCGGTATGGC. Protein sequence: CASKFTGRYG. The entire CDR3 is CASKFTGRYGYTF.

In the case of this clone: The read stops 3 residues short of the end of the CDR3; the missing end is completed from the germline J gene. This chain uses TRBV11-1 with TRBJ2-5; TRBD2 matches at 10 bases. CDR1 and CDR2 (germline): SGHAT, FQDESV (reference sequence). The CDR3 consists of 15 residues. The V segment lost 7 bases and the J segment 0 bases; nucleotides outside the gene matches: 5. This CDR3 reads CASTSSGGNQETQYF. The covered CDR3 bases are TGTGCCAGCACATCTAGCGGGGGCAACCAAGAGACC.

Notes on this clone: The read terminates 3 residues ahead of where the CDR3 ends, so the germline J gene completes it. The chain recombines TRBV15 with TRBJ2-7; D possibly corresponds to TRBD2 (7 bases). Germline V gene lookup returns CDR1 LNHNV and CDR2 YYDKDF (reference sequence). The CDR3 spans 16 residues. V lost 0 bases and J lost 4, with 16 bases in between. CDR3 amino acids: CATSRDWWGGAYEQYF. CDR3 DNA (partial): TGTGCCACCAGCAGAGATTGGTGGGGGGGGGCTTACGAG.

Turning to this clone: The CDR3 end falls 3 residues outside the read, so it is completed with the germline J gene. This chain joins TRBV4-1 and TRBJ2-7, with D possibly being TRBD1 (6 bases). Germline V gene sequence: CDR1 MGHRA, CDR2 YSYEKL. V was clipped by 1 base and J by 3 bases, with 13 bases between them. This CDR3 is built from 15 residues. The CDR3 bases that were read are TGCGCCAGCAGCCAAGGGACAGCATCCTTCTACGAG. Amino acid sequence: CASSQGTASFYE. In full, the CDR3 reads CASSQGTASFYEQYF.

In regard to this clone: The missing CDR3 end, 3 residues past where the read stops, is filled in from the germline J gene. This chain links TRBV5-1 with TRBJ2-2, with 8 bases matching TRBD1. With 4 bases clipped from V and 6 bases from J, the junction kept 14 bases outside the gene matches. Germline V gene data show CDR1 as SGHRS and CDR2 as YFSETQ. CDR3 size: 17 residues. CDR3 DNA (partial): TGCGCCAGCAGCACTCAGGGGGCGCGACGGCAGTCCGGGGAG. Translation: CASSTQGARRQSGE. The complete CDR3 sequence is CASSTQGARRQSGELFF. Full variable domain (outside the CDR3, taken from reference TRBV5-1 and TRBJ2-2): KAGVTQTPRYLIKTRGQQVTLSCSPISGHRSVSWYQQTPGQGLQFLFEYFSETQRNKGNFPGRFSGRQFSNSRSEMNVSTLELGDSALYLCASSTQGARRQSGELFFGEGSRLTVL.

A remark on this clone: The read ends 3 residues before the CDR3 terminus; that terminus is restored from the germline J gene. This chain uses TRBV2 with TRBJ1-2; 7 bases match TRBD1. The CDR3 contains 15 residues. The germline CDR1 and CDR2 sequences are SNHLY and FYNNEI. With 10 bases clipped from V and 4 bases from J, the junction kept 15 bases outside the gene matches. CDR3 loop: CATPPDKGAGYGYTF. CDR3 DNA (partial): TGTGCCACCCCCCCGGACAAGGGGGCCGGCTATGGC.